The rows below give T cell receptor beta chains drawn from one sample of a study of PD-1 blockade in classical Hodgkin lymphoma. TCRdb keeps only in-frame clones here, not all; method: immunoSEQ multiplex PCR. The repertoire consists of some 100,000 clones, with 80% to 95% occurring once and the leading ten covering 2.5% to 3.5%. The input for sequencing was peripheral blood mononuclear cells (PBMCs), taken at baseline. The receptors shown here come from a human donor with classical Hodgkin lymphoma. Each CDR3 is given with its conserved first and last residue. The D gene is left open where the match is weak. Rows may omit the clone size; those that give it use once, few, many or a size class.

V gene: TRBV30; clone size: -; J gene: TRBJ2-1; D gene: TRBD1; CDR3 DNA: TGTGCCTGGAGTGATGGGACAGGGTTAGGGAATGAGCAGTTCTTC; CDR3 protein: CAWSDGTGLGNEQFF
V gene: TRBV28; clone size: few; J gene: TRBJ1-2; D gene: -; CDR3 DNA: TGTGCCAGCAGTTTTAGGAGGGGCTACACCTTC; CDR3 protein: CASSFRRGYTF
V gene: TRBV18; clone size: -; J gene: TRBJ2-2; D gene: -; CDR3 DNA: TGTGCCAGCTCACCGGTATCAGCGAACACCGGGGAGCTGTTTTTT; CDR3 protein: CASSPVSANTGELFF
V gene: TRBV6-1; clone size: -; J gene: TRBJ2-1; D gene: -; CDR3 DNA: TGTGCCAGCAGTGAGGGGAATGAGCAGTTCTTC; CDR3 protein: CASSEGNEQFF
V gene: TRBV10-3; clone size: -; J gene: TRBJ2-7; D gene: -; CDR3 DNA: TGTGCCATCAGTGAGAGCATAATCTACGAGCAGTACTTC; CDR3 protein: CAISESIIYEQYF
V gene: TRBV7-6; clone size: -; J gene: TRBJ2-5; D gene: TRBD2; CDR3 DNA: TGTGCCAGCAGCCTGGGGACTAGCGGGACGGAGACCCAGTACTTC; CDR3 protein: CASSLGTSGTETQYF
V gene: TRBV27; clone size: -; J gene: TRBJ2-7; D gene: -; CDR3 DNA: TGTGCCAGCAGTTTATCACAGGGTGGCGAGCAGTACTTC; CDR3 protein: CASSLSQGGEQYF
V gene: TRBV5-1; clone size: -; J gene: TRBJ2-1; D gene: -; CDR3 DNA: TGCGCCAGCAGCTTAAATAGCGGCAGGGACTTCCTGAATGAGCAGTTCTTC; CDR3 protein: CASSLNSGRDFLNEQFF
V gene: TRBV9; clone size: -; J gene: TRBJ1-5; D gene: TRBD1; CDR3 DNA: TGTGCCAGCAGCAAAGGGGGCATCGGACAGCCCCAGCATTTT; CDR3 protein: CASSKGGIGQPQHF
V gene: TRBV28; clone size: once; J gene: TRBJ2-1; D gene: -; CDR3 DNA: TGTGCCAGCACCGAGGTCGGATTATCCTACAATGAGCAGTTCTTC; CDR3 protein: CASTEVGLSYNEQFF
V gene: TRBV28; clone size: -; J gene: TRBJ1-2; D gene: -; CDR3 DNA: TGTGCCAGCAGTTTAGAGGGCTATGGCTACACCTTC; CDR3 protein: CASSLEGYGYTF
V gene: TRBV27; clone size: once; J gene: TRBJ1-1; D gene: TRBD1; CDR3 DNA: TGTGCCAGCAGTCCCCACAGGGGGAGGAACACTGAAGCTTTCTTT; CDR3 protein: CASSPHRGRNTEAFF
V gene: TRBV5-1; clone size: once; J gene: TRBJ1-3; D gene: TRBD1; CDR3 DNA: TGCGCCAGCAGCTTGGTGGGACAGGGGGCTGACACCATATATTTT; CDR3 protein: CASSLVGQGADTIYF
V gene: TRBV7-9; clone size: -; J gene: TRBJ2-7; D gene: -; CDR3 DNA: TGTGCCAGCAGCTTAGACACGGGGCTGGGTTACGAGCAGTACTTC; CDR3 protein: CASSLDTGLGYEQYF
V gene: TRBV29-1; clone size: once; J gene: TRBJ2-1; D gene: -; CDR3 DNA: TGCAGCGCGTCGAGGATGAACAATGAGCAGTTCTTC; CDR3 protein: CSASRMNNEQFF
V gene: TRBV7-9; clone size: -; J gene: TRBJ1-3; D gene: TRBD1; CDR3 DNA: TGTGCCAGCATAGGGCAGGGGGAGAAGGCTCATGGAAACACCATATATTTT; CDR3 protein: CASIGQGEKAHGNTIYF
V gene: TRBV5-1; clone size: -; J gene: TRBJ2-5; D gene: -; CDR3 DNA: TGCGCCAGCAGCTTAGGTGGCCAAGAGACCCAGTACTTC; CDR3 protein: CASSLGGQETQYF
V gene: TRBV19; clone size: -; J gene: TRBJ1-5; D gene: TRBD1; CDR3 DNA: TGTGCCACTCAGGGGGGTAGTGTTGGTCAGCCCCAGCATTTT; CDR3 protein: CATQGGSVGQPQHF
V gene: TRBV2; clone size: -; J gene: TRBJ2-1; D gene: -; CDR3 DNA: TGTGCCAGCTCAGGTTCCTACAATGAGCAGTTCTTC; CDR3 protein: CASSGSYNEQFF
V gene: TRBV9; clone size: -; J gene: TRBJ1-2; D gene: -; CDR3 DNA: TGTGCCAGCAGCGTAGACGGTATCTACTACACCTTC; CDR3 protein: CASSVDGIYYTF
V gene: TRBV5-4; clone size: once; J gene: TRBJ1-2; D gene: -; CDR3 DNA: TGTGCCAGCACCCACGGGGGAGGGTTGGGAAGCGGCTATGGCTACACCTTC; CDR3 protein: CASTHGGGLGSGYGYTF
V gene: TRBV19; clone size: -; J gene: TRBJ2-7; D gene: -; CDR3 DNA: TGTGCCAGTAGTATAGGCCCAAGAAGGAACTCCTACGAGCAGTACTTC; CDR3 protein: CASSIGPRRNSYEQYF
V gene: TRBV10-1; clone size: -; J gene: TRBJ2-3; D gene: -; CDR3 DNA: TGCGCCAGCAGCGCCCTCAGGGGCGGCACAGATACGCAGTATTTT; CDR3 protein: CASSALRGGTDTQYF
V gene: TRBV28; clone size: -; J gene: TRBJ2-1; D gene: -; CDR3 DNA: TGTGCCAGCAGCCAATCCACTCCTACGGTAGAGCAGTTCTTC; CDR3 protein: CASSQSTPTVEQFF
V gene: TRBV13; clone size: -; J gene: TRBJ1-3; D gene: -; CDR3 DNA: TGTGCCAGCAGCTCTCGACAGGGAAACACCATATATTTT; CDR3 protein: CASSSRQGNTIYF
V gene: TRBV29-1; clone size: -; J gene: TRBJ1-2; D gene: TRBD1; CDR3 DNA: TGCAGCGTTTACTATCCGGGACAGAAGAACTATGGCTACACCTTC; CDR3 protein: CSVYYPGQKNYGYTF
V gene: TRBV27; clone size: -; J gene: TRBJ2-5; D gene: -; CDR3 DNA: TGTGCCAGCAGTTCATCCCACCGATTAGAGCCTCTCGAGACCCAGTACTTC; CDR3 protein: CASSSSHRLEPLETQYF
V gene: TRBV7-9; clone size: -; J gene: TRBJ1-1; D gene: -; CDR3 DNA: TGTGCCAGCAGCTTAAGTGGGTTAGGCACTGAAGCTTTCTTT; CDR3 protein: CASSLSGLGTEAFF
V gene: TRBV25-1; clone size: -; J gene: TRBJ1-1; D gene: -; CDR3 DNA: TGTGCCAGCATGGGAGAGCGACAGATTAACACTGAAGCTTTCTTT; CDR3 protein: CASMGERQINTEAFF
V gene: TRBV27; clone size: -; J gene: TRBJ2-7; D gene: -; CDR3 DNA: TGTGCCAGCAGCCCAGGTGGGGGGAGCTCCTACGAGCAGTACTTC; CDR3 protein: CASSPGGGSSYEQYF
V gene: TRBV30; clone size: -; J gene: TRBJ2-1; D gene: TRBD2; CDR3 DNA: TGTGCCTGGAACCGGGGACTAGCGGGAGGTATGAATGAGCAGTTCTTC; CDR3 protein: CAWNRGLAGGMNEQFF
V gene: TRBV29-1; clone size: -; J gene: TRBJ2-7; D gene: TRBD1; CDR3 DNA: TGCAGCGTTGAAGGTAGACAGGGGCGTTATGGTTCTTACGAGCAGTACTTC; CDR3 protein: CSVEGRQGRYGSYEQYF
V gene: TRBV10-1; clone size: -; J gene: TRBJ1-2; D gene: -; CDR3 DNA: TGCGCCAGCAGCGGCTCTAACTATGGCTACACCTTC; CDR3 protein: CASSGSNYGYTF
V gene: TRBV6-1; clone size: -; J gene: TRBJ2-1; D gene: -; CDR3 DNA: TGTGCCAGCTCTTATGGGGGCCTTGAGCAGTTCTTC; CDR3 protein: CASSYGGLEQFF
V gene: TRBV30; clone size: -; J gene: TRBJ1-1; D gene: -; CDR3 DNA: TGTGCCTGGAGTGACTGGAGCGGAGTGGCCCGGAGGAACACTGAAGCTTTCTTT; CDR3 protein: CAWSDWSGVARRNTEAFF
V gene: TRBV28; clone size: -; J gene: TRBJ2-3; D gene: TRBD2; CDR3 DNA: TGTGCCAGCAGTTACCCAGCGGGAGCCACAGATACGCAGTATTTT; CDR3 protein: CASSYPAGATDTQYF
V gene: TRBV5-1; clone size: -; J gene: TRBJ2-7; D gene: -; CDR3 DNA: TGCGCCAGCAGCTTGGACTCTAGCTTGGCCGAGCAGTACTTC; CDR3 protein: CASSLDSSLAEQYF
V gene: TRBV7-9; clone size: -; J gene: TRBJ2-3; D gene: -; CDR3 DNA: TGTGCCAGCAGCTTAGTCGGTAAATCAGATACGCAGTATTTT; CDR3 protein: CASSLVGKSDTQYF
V gene: TRBV4-1; clone size: -; J gene: TRBJ2-1; D gene: TRBD2; CDR3 DNA: TGCGCCAGCAGCCAAGCCACTAGCGGGAGGGCCCGCAATGAGCAGTTCTTC; CDR3 protein: CASSQATSGRARNEQFF
V gene: TRBV5-6; clone size: once; J gene: TRBJ2-5; D gene: -; CDR3 DNA: TGTGCCAGCAGCCCAGTCAACCCGGGAGAGGAGACCCAGTACTTC; CDR3 protein: CASSPVNPGEETQYF
V gene: TRBV5-1; clone size: -; J gene: TRBJ2-3; D gene: TRBD2; CDR3 DNA: TGCGCCAGCAGCTTGGTTACTAGCGGGAGCACAGATACGCAGTATTTT; CDR3 protein: CASSLVTSGSTDTQYF
V gene: TRBV28; clone size: -; J gene: TRBJ2-7; D gene: TRBD2; CDR3 DNA: TGTGCCAGCCGACTAGCGGTTACCTACGAGCAGTACTTC; CDR3 protein: CASRLAVTYEQYF
V gene: TRBV6-4; clone size: -; J gene: TRBJ1-6; D gene: -; CDR3 DNA: TGTGCCAGCAGTCATAACAAGGGGGGCTCACCCCTCCACTTT; CDR3 protein: CASSHNKGGSPLHF
V gene: TRBV11-2; clone size: -; J gene: TRBJ1-5; D gene: -; CDR3 DNA: TGTGCCAGCAGCCAGGACGGCGATCAGCCCCAGCATTTT; CDR3 protein: CASSQDGDQPQHF
V gene: TRBV30; clone size: -; J gene: TRBJ1-2; D gene: -; CDR3 DNA: TGTGCCTGGAGTGTACCTACAAGCTATGGCTACACCTTC; CDR3 protein: CAWSVPTSYGYTF
V gene: TRBV5-6; clone size: few; J gene: TRBJ1-2; D gene: -; CDR3 DNA: TGTGCCAGCAGATACTCAGGGATCGATGGCTACACCTTC; CDR3 protein: CASRYSGIDGYTF
V gene: TRBV28; clone size: -; J gene: TRBJ2-3; D gene: TRBD2; CDR3 DNA: TGTGCCAGCAGCCTGCGCGGGAGTACGCAGTATTTT; CDR3 protein: CASSLRGSTQYF
V gene: TRBV11-3; clone size: once; J gene: TRBJ2-1; D gene: -; CDR3 DNA: TGTGCCAGCAGCTCTTACGATGCAATCAATGAGCAGTTCTTC; CDR3 protein: CASSSYDAINEQFF
V gene: TRBV18; clone size: -; J gene: TRBJ2-5; D gene: TRBD2; CDR3 DNA: TGTGCCAGCTCACCACTGAGAATTGGGCCCGCTCTAGCGGGCAGTACCCAAGAGACCCAGTACTTC; CDR3 protein: CASSPLRIGPALAGSTQETQYF
V gene: TRBV7-6; clone size: few; J gene: TRBJ2-1; D gene: -; CDR3 DNA: TGTGCCGTCAGCTCCTACAATGAGCAGTTCTTC; CDR3 protein: CAVSSYNEQFF
V gene: TRBV11-2; clone size: -; J gene: TRBJ1-3; D gene: -; CDR3 DNA: TGTGCCAGCAGCTTAGTTTTGAGGGAGGAATTGTCTGGAAACACCATATATTTT; CDR3 protein: CASSLVLREELSGNTIYF
V gene: TRBV27; clone size: -; J gene: TRBJ1-2; D gene: -; CDR3 DNA: TGTGCCAGCAAGGCTTCTTGGGGAGGGGGCTATGGCTACACCTTC; CDR3 protein: CASKASWGGGYGYTF
V gene: TRBV9; clone size: -; J gene: TRBJ2-7; D gene: TRBD2; CDR3 DNA: TGTGCCAGCAGCGCAAGGACTAGCGGGAACCACGAGCAGTACTTC; CDR3 protein: CASSARTSGNHEQYF
V gene: TRBV11-2; clone size: -; J gene: TRBJ1-3; D gene: -; CDR3 DNA: TGTGCCAGCAGACGGATACGGGACTCCGGAAACACCATATATTTT; CDR3 protein: CASRRIRDSGNTIYF
V gene: TRBV7-6; clone size: -; J gene: TRBJ2-7; D gene: -; CDR3 DNA: TGTGCCAGCAGCTTACAAGGTCGCGGCGTGACCTACGAGCAGTACTTC; CDR3 protein: CASSLQGRGVTYEQYF
V gene: TRBV6-1; clone size: -; J gene: TRBJ2-5; D gene: TRBD2; CDR3 DNA: TGTGCCAGCAGTGAAGCGGCACTAGCGGTGGAGACCCAGTACTTC; CDR3 protein: CASSEAALAVETQYF
V gene: TRBV28; clone size: -; J gene: TRBJ2-5; D gene: TRBD1; CDR3 DNA: TGTGCCAGCAGTTCCCCCAGGGACAGAGGACAAGAGACCCAGTACTTC; CDR3 protein: CASSSPRDRGQETQYF